This is a list of T cell receptor beta chains from one sample in a study of technical replicates of blood from several donors. The repertoire was sequenced with immunoSEQ multiplex PCR; TCRdb's copy has only in-frame clones and lacks some. The sample lists 70,000 or so clones; 88% were seen once. The source material was PBMCs. The receptor source for this set is a human donor in good health. Some clones in this sample may be carry-over from other donors' samples. The CDR3 runs from the conserved cysteine through the conserved F or W. A D gene is named only where the DNA matches it firmly. Clone size is given for some rows only: seen once, a few or many times, or a class if the clone is expanded.

CDR3 | DNA | J | D | size | V
CASSIEGGPGTQYF | TGTGCCAGTAGTATAGAAGGGGGCCCCGGTACGCAGTATTTT | TRBJ2-3 | TRBD1 | . | TRBV19
CAWRAGTSNQPQHF | TGTGCCTGGAGAGCAGGGACAAGCAATCAGCCCCAGCATTTT | TRBJ1-5 | . | . | TRBV30
CASKAGSNYNEQFF | TGTGCCAGCAAAGCGGGATCCAATTACAATGAGCAGTTCTTC | TRBJ2-1 | TRBD2 | . | TRBV6-6
CASSRQGSGANVLTF | TGTGCCAGTAGTAGACAGGGCTCTGGGGCCAACGTCCTGACTTTC | TRBJ2-6 | TRBD1 | . | TRBV19
CASSTARWGDTQYF | TGTGCCAGCAGCACAGCCCGATGGGGCGATACGCAGTATTTT | TRBJ2-3 | . | . | TRBV7-2
CASGLLGFLSYEQYF | TGTGCTAGTGGTTTGTTGGGCTTCCTCTCCTACGAGCAGTACTTC | TRBJ2-7 | . | . | TRBV12-5
CASSSILGASGKTGELFF | TGTGCCAGCAGCTCAATCCTTGGGGCTAGCGGGAAAACCGGGGAGCTGTTTTTT | TRBJ2-2 | TRBD2 | . | TRBV11-3
CASSFAPGLAGTDNEQFF | TGTGCCAGCAGCTTTGCCCCGGGACTAGCGGGAACCGACAATGAGCAGTTCTTC | TRBJ2-1 | TRBD2 | . | TRBV11-3
CASSLDRGLMNTEAFF | TGTGCCAGCAGCTTAGACAGGGGGTTGATGAACACTGAAGCTTTCTTT | TRBJ1-1 | TRBD1 | . | TRBV7-2
CASSPDRTEAFF | TGTGCCAGCAGCCCAGACAGAACTGAAGCTTTCTTT | TRBJ1-1 | . | . | TRBV7-2
CASSLVAVNTGELFF | TGCGCCAGCAGCTTGGTAGCGGTGAACACCGGGGAGCTGTTTTTT | TRBJ2-2 | . | . | TRBV5-1
CASSLAGQGPPYEQYF | TGCGCCAGCAGCTTGGCCGGGCAGGGCCCTCCCTACGAGCAGTACTTC | TRBJ2-7 | . | . | TRBV5-1
CASSPTGGEQPQHF | TGTGCCAGCTCACCTACAGGGGGGGAACAGCCCCAGCATTTT | TRBJ1-5 | TRBD1 | once | TRBV18
CASTLTGEKLFF | TGTGCCAGCACCCTCACAGGGGAAAAACTGTTTTTT | TRBJ1-4 | . | . | TRBV27
CASSPGTGYPYEQYF | TGTGCCAGCAGCCCCGGGACAGGTTATCCCTACGAGCAGTACTTC | TRBJ2-7 | TRBD1 | . | TRBV7-6
CASSLDPAGEKLFF | TGTGCCAGCAGCCTAGACCCTGCGGGGGAAAAACTGTTTTTT | TRBJ1-4 | . | . | TRBV11-2
CASSQAPSGRDLAYEQYF | TGCGCCAGCAGCCAAGCCCCCTCCGGGCGGGATTTAGCCTACGAGCAGTACTTC | TRBJ2-7 | . | . | TRBV4-3
CAITFDSSYNEQFF | TGTGCCATCACATTCGACAGCTCCTACAATGAGCAGTTCTTC | TRBJ2-1 | . | . | TRBV2
CASRATGNTGELFF | TGTGCCAGTAGAGCGACAGGGAACACCGGGGAGCTGTTTTTT | TRBJ2-2 | . | . | TRBV19
CASSLVAGAPYEQYF | TGCGCCAGCAGCTTGGTAGCGGGAGCCCCCTACGAGCAGTACTTC | TRBJ2-7 | TRBD2 | . | TRBV5-1
CASREDRVGETQYF | TGTGCCAGCAGGGAGGACAGGGTGGGAGAGACCCAGTACTTC | TRBJ2-5 | TRBD1 | . | TRBV6-1
CASSLQGHYGYTF | TGTGCCAGCAGTTTGCAGGGCCACTATGGCTACACCTTC | TRBJ1-2 | . | . | TRBV6-5
CATSRDYGGATSNYEQYF | TGTGCCACCAGCAGAGATTATGGGGGGGCCACCTCAAACTACGAGCAGTACTTC | TRBJ2-7 | . | . | TRBV15
CASSRHRLQPQHF | TGTGCCAGTAGTCGGCACAGGTTACAGCCCCAGCATTTT | TRBJ1-5 | . | . | TRBV19
CASSSGFNEKLFF | TGTGCCAGCAGCTCCGGTTTTAATGAAAAACTGTTTTTT | TRBJ1-4 | . | . | TRBV11-3
CAISEFTGGYTF | TGTGCCATCAGTGAGTTTACAGGGGGCTACACCTTC | TRBJ1-2 | . | . | TRBV10-3
CARSVGRTSGETQYF | TGTGCCCGGAGTGTCGGTCGGACTAGCGGGGAGACCCAGTACTTC | TRBJ2-5 | TRBD2 | . | TRBV30
CASSLSGRGDYGYTF | TGTGCCAGCAGTTTATCGGGCAGGGGGGACTATGGCTACACCTTC | TRBJ1-2 | TRBD1 | . | TRBV27
CACQTVSSQPQHF | TGTGCCTGTCAGACAGTCTCAAGTCAGCCCCAGCATTTT | TRBJ1-5 | . | few | TRBV30
CATSRGAAQETQYF | TGTGCCACCAGCAGAGGGGCCGCCCAAGAGACCCAGTACTTC | TRBJ2-5 | . | . | TRBV15
CASGLPPMTTGFF | TGTGCTAGTGGTTTGCCACCCATGACTACGGGTTTCTTT | TRBJ1-1 | . | . | TRBV12-5
CASSLLAGTGELFF | TGTGCCAGCAGTTTACTAGCGGGCACCGGGGAGCTGTTTTTT | TRBJ2-2 | TRBD2 | . | TRBV27
CASSLFLAQGRKNTEAFF | TGTGCCAGCAGCTTATTCTTGGCTCAGGGAAGAAAGAACACTGAAGCTTTCTTT | TRBJ1-1 | . | . | TRBV7-9
CAWSVTGVWDTEAFF | TGTGCCTGGAGTGTAACGGGGGTATGGGACACTGAAGCTTTCTTT | TRBJ1-1 | . | . | TRBV30
CASSSRAHLTPADTQYF | TGTGCCAGTAGCTCGCGGGCGCACCTAACCCCGGCAGATACGCAGTATTTT | TRBJ2-3 | . | . | TRBV19
CASSGGLAGDEQYF | TGCGCCAGCAGCGGGGGACTAGCGGGGGACGAGCAGTACTTC | TRBJ2-7 | TRBD2 | . | TRBV5-1
CASSLAWRVEYNEQFF | TGTGCCAGCAGCTTAGCTTGGCGGGTAGAATACAATGAGCAGTTCTTC | TRBJ2-1 | . | . | TRBV7-8
CASSRQTGFGTEAFF | TGCGCCAGCAGCCGCCAGACAGGGTTTGGGACTGAAGCTTTCTTT | TRBJ1-1 | TRBD1 | few | TRBV4-3
CASSPQGSEKLFF | TGTGCCAGCAGTCCACAGGGGTCTGAAAAACTGTTTTTT | TRBJ1-4 | TRBD1 | few | TRBV2
CASSLEAELSYEQYF | TGCGCCAGCAGCTTGGAAGCGGAACTCTCCTACGAGCAGTACTTC | TRBJ2-7 | . | few | TRBV5-1
CASSQQTGYSNQPQHF | TGTGCCAGCAGCCAACAGACAGGATATAGCAATCAGCCCCAGCATTTT | TRBJ1-5 | . | . | TRBV4-2
CASLPGLRTVTQYF | TGTGCCAGTCTACCGGGACTGCGCACTGTGACCCAGTACTTC | TRBJ2-5 | . | . | TRBV2
CASSPTGLNTGELFF | TGTGCCAGCAGCCCGACAGGGCTGAACACCGGGGAGCTGTTTTTT | TRBJ2-2 | TRBD1 | . | TRBV9
CASSQGTPGQGAYEQYF | TGCGCCAGCAGCCAAGGAACCCCCGGACAGGGGGCTTACGAGCAGTACTTC | TRBJ2-7 | TRBD1 | . | TRBV4-3
CASSLPGLGPGELFF | TGTGCCAGCAGCTTACCGGGACTAGGGCCCGGGGAGCTGTTTTTT | TRBJ2-2 | TRBD2 | . | TRBV7-2
CASSFGGGTSYEQYF | TGTGCCAGCAGTTTTGGGGGGGGAACGTCCTACGAGCAGTACTTC | TRBJ2-7 | TRBD2 | few | TRBV5-4
CASSLALSGLYNEQFF | TGTGCCAGCAGCTTGGCGTTAAGCGGGCTCTACAATGAGCAGTTCTTC | TRBJ2-1 | . | . | TRBV5-6
CASSPDTGRETQYF | TGTGCCAGCAGCCCGGATACAGGGCGAGAGACCCAGTACTTC | TRBJ2-5 | . | . | TRBV11-1
CASSQERGGTGELFF | TGCGCCAGCAGCCAAGAACGGGGGGGCACCGGGGAGCTGTTTTTT | TRBJ2-2 | TRBD2 | . | TRBV4-3
CASSSRVNTGELFF | TGTGCCAGCAGCTCGCGTGTAAACACCGGGGAGCTGTTTTTT | TRBJ2-2 | . | once | TRBV7-8
CASSLGTGTGGSPLHF | TGCGCCAGCAGCTTGGGGACGGGGACAGGGGGTTCACCCCTCCACTTT | TRBJ1-6 | TRBD1 | . | TRBV5-1
CASSQGSEAFF | TGTGCCAGCAGTCAGGGGTCTGAAGCTTTCTTT | TRBJ1-1 | . | few | TRBV2
CASSLTRTSYNEQFF | TGTGCCAGCAGCTTAACCCGGACAAGCTACAATGAGCAGTTCTTC | TRBJ2-1 | . | once | TRBV7-2
CASSLVGFQPQHF | TGTGCCAGCAGCTTGGTCGGTTTTCAGCCCCAGCATTTT | TRBJ1-5 | . | . | TRBV5-5
CASSGSDTGELFF | TGTGCCAGCAGCGGGAGCGACACCGGGGAGCTGTTTTTT | TRBJ2-2 | . | once | TRBV11-2